A single sample gave rise to the 4 T cell receptor beta chains below, sequenced in a study of T-cell memory formation after mild COVID-19. TCRdb re-analysed the 5' RACE reads in MiXCR, keeping a single row per CDR3 protein. This sample has roughly 320,000 distinct CDR3 sequences; 28% occur once, and the top ten carry approximately 12%. What was sequenced was PBMCs or a T cell subset sorted from them (not recorded which). These receptors were taken from an adult woman who had mild COVID-19 (a few samples of this study predate the infection). Cell type and time point are not known.

This clonotype was detected a few times. The rearrangement links TRBV7-2 to TRBJ1-6; 8 positions agree with TRBD1. CDR3 size: 16 residues. J lost 7 bases, V lost 0 bases, and 5 bases had no gene match. The V gene's germline CDR1 is SGHTA and CDR2 FQGNSA. In DNA, the CDR3 is TGTGCCAGCAGCTTAGCCCCCGGGACAGGAAATTCACCCCTCCACTTT. Translated, it gives CASSLAPGTGNSPLHF.

The V call is TRBV7-9, the J call TRBJ2-2; 9 bases match TRBD1. CDR3 length: 19 amino acids. Germline CDR1 reads SEHNR; CDR2 reads FQNEAQ (reference sequence). V was clipped by 5 bases and J by 3 bases; unmatched bases: 16. CDR3 residues: CASSDTPGTGWRYTGELFF. CDR3 nucleotides: TGTGCCAGCAGCGATACTCCCGGGACAGGGTGGCGGTACACCGGGGAGCTGTTTTTT.

The chain combines TRBV24-1 with TRBJ2-6; TRBD1 matches at 8 bases. CDR3 length equals 16 residues. Per germline, CDR1 KGHDR and CDR2 SFDVKD. Trimming removed 4 bases from V and 2 bases from J; junction bases left unmatched: 3. CDR3 amino acids: CATSEARGPGANVLTF. The CDR3 coding sequence is TGTGCCACCAGTGAGGCCAGGGGGCCTGGGGCCAACGTCCTGACTTTC.

A few counts support this clonotype. The chain combines TRBV21-1 with TRBJ2-7. TRBV21-1 is noted as a pseudogene. This CDR3 has 15 amino acids. DNA for the CDR3: TGTGCCAGCAGCAAAGAAAGGGTAGGGTCCTACGAGCAGTACTTC. This sequence encodes CASSKERVGSYEQYF.